The 7 T cell receptor beta chains given below trace back to one sample, sequenced in a study of blood T cells in healthy people across ages. For the second PCR, which ran for about 6 to 11 cycles, a sample-barcoded 5' primer and a J-beta primer mix were used. A single record per CDR3 protein comes from TCRdb applying MiXCR to the 5' RACE reads. The sample yields fewer than 2 million distinct CDR3 sequences, approximately 39% seen once. Sequences were obtained from blood. These receptors came from a human donor in good health.

The rearrangement joins TRBV29-1 to TRBJ2-1; 7 positions match TRBD2. Germline V gene data show CDR1 as SQVTM and CDR2 as ANQGSEA. CDR3 length: 14 amino acids. V lost 5 bases to trimming and J lost 9 bases; unmatched junction nucleotides: 13. The DNA for the CDR3 is TGCAGCGTTCTCGGTAATTCGGGGAGGGTTGAGCAGTTCTTC. Protein product: CSVLGNSGRVEQFF.

A note on this clonotype: Because it lacks the conserved phenylalanine or tryptophan at the end, this CDR3 is likely a read error. The J gene is TRBJ2-3, the V gene TRBV12-3 or TRBV12-4; D remains unclear. The CDR3 contains 13 residues. The ends were cut back, 5 bases at V and 0 bases at J, with 6 bases in the middle. The CDR3 region has the DNA TGTGCCAGCAGTGTAGAGAGCACAGATACGCAGTATTCT. This gives the protein CASSVESTDTQYS.

The CDR3, as DNA: TGTGCCGCAAGGGGGGGCGGAAACCAAGAGACCCAGTACTTC. Protein: CAARGGGNQETQYF. The rearrangement links TRBV2 to TRBJ2-7; perhaps TRBD2 as D (7 bases). The J call may be faulty, since TRBJ2-5 better matches the DNA end. The germline V gene encodes CDR1 SNHLY and CDR2 FYNNEI. This CDR3 has 14 residues.

The chain has TRBV3-1 and TRBJ2-3; D remains ambiguous. The CDR3 loop spans 13 amino acids. Trimming pared 8 bases from V and 11 bases from J, leaving 20 bases between. The germline CDR1 and CDR2 sequences are LGHDT and YNNKEL (reference sequence). For the CDR3, the DNA is TGTGCCAGCCAAAGCGAGAGTCTACGAAAGCAGTATTTT. As protein: CASQSESLRKQYF.

The J gene is TRBJ2-1, the V gene TRBV7-2; 8 nucleotides align to TRBD1. This CDR3 region has 17 residues. Trimming at V came to 2 bases and at J to 4 bases, leaving 10 bases not matched to a gene. The V gene's germline CDR1 is SGHTA and CDR2 FQGNSA. DNA for the CDR3: TGTGCCAGCAGCTTAATCATCAGGGGGCCACGTTACAATGAGCAGTTCTTC. It encodes CASSLIIRGPRYNEQFF.

The chain is built from TRBV12-3 or TRBV12-4 and TRBJ1-1; D remains unclear. The CDR3 consists of 14 residues. V was pared by 1 base and J by 3 bases, with 9 bases between. The CDR3, as DNA: TGTGCCAGCAGTTTAGTCGGGCCAGACACTGAAGCTTTCTTT. This sequence encodes CASSLVGPDTEAFF.

The table lists this clonotype with a few counts. The chain recombines TRBV29-1 with TRBJ2-1, with 10 bases lining up with TRBD2. V lost 7 bases to trimming and J lost 0 bases; unmatched junction nucleotides: 3. The CDR3 spans 14 residues. Germline CDR1 SQVTM, CDR2 ANQGSEA. The CDR3 is CSGLAGGSYNEQFF. The CDR3 DNA sequence: TGCAGCGGTTTAGCGGGGGGCTCCTACAATGAGCAGTTCTTC.